This T cell receptor (beta chain) was sequenced during a study of graft-versus-host responses after intestinal transplantation. Across the whole study: Recipients got multivisceral, liver-intestinal, or isolated intestinal transplants. Induction using anti-thymocyte globulin, followed by tacrolimus and steroids for about three years, was given to all recipients. Study findings and constraints: Peak circulating GvH clone levels tracked with early post-transplant HvG declines.

As to this clone: The target antigen is unknown.

The CDR3 runs to 12 residues. V was cut by 2 bases and J by 7 bases, with 6 bases left in between. Germline V gene data show CDR1 as SGDLS and CDR2 as YYNGEE. Profiling relied on immunoSEQ multiplex PCR, and the TCRdb table lists in-frame clones only, not all of them. This table has about 90,000 clones, over 85% appearing once. The starting material was unstimulated CD4+ T cells sorted from spleen or lymph node cells, obtained before intestinal transplant. This rearrangement joins TRBV9 to TRBJ2-2; the D is unclear. The receptor was derived from a human donor who received an intestinal transplant. The CDR3 DNA reads TGTGCCAGCAGCGTGTGGGTCGGGGAGCTGTTTTTT. Encoded protein: CASSVWVGELFF.